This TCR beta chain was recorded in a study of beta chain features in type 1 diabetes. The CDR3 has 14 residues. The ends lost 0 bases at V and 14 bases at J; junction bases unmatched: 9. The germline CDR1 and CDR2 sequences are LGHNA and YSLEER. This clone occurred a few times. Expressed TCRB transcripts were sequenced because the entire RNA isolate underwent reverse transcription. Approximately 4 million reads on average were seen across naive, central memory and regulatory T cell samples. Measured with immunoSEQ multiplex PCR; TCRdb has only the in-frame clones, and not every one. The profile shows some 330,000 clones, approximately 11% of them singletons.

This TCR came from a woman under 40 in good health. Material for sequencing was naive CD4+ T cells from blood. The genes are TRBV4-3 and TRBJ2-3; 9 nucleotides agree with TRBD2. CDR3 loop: CASSQETTSGRLYF. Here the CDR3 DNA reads TGCGCCAGCAGCCAAGAGACGACTAGCGGCAGACTGTATTTT.